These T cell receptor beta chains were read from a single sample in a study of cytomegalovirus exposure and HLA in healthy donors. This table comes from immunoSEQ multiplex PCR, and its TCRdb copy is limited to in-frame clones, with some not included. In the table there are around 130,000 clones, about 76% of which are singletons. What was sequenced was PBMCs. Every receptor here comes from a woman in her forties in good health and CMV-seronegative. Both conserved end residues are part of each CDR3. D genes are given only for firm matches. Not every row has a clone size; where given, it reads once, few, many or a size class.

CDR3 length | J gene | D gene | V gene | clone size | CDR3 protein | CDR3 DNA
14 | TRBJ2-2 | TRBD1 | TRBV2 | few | CASSEDRPTGELFF | TGTGCCAGCAGTGAGGACAGGCCCACCGGGGAGCTGTTTTTT
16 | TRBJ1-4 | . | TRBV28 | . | CASSSPRTARDEKLFF | TGTGCCAGCAGTTCACCACGGACAGCCAGGGACGAAAAACTGTTTTTT
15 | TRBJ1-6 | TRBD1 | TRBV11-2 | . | CASSERGQGNSPLHF | TGTGCCAGCAGCGAACGGGGACAGGGGAATTCACCCCTCCACTTT
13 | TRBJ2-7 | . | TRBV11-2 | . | CASSSDYTYEQYF | TGTGCCAGCAGCTCGGACTATACCTACGAGCAGTACTTC
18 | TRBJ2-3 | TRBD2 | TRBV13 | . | CASSLVFFGGGLSDTQYF | TGTGCCAGCAGCTTAGTGTTTTTTGGCGGGGGGCTGTCAGATACGCAGTATTTT
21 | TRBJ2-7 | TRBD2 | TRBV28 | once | CASSLPKPGPHLAGPTYEQYF | TGTGCCAGCAGTTTGCCCAAGCCCGGGCCCCACCTAGCGGGACCTACCTACGAGCAGTACTTC
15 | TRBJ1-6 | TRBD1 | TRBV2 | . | CASSGMGQGSSPLHF | TGTGCCAGCAGTGGAATGGGACAGGGGAGTTCACCCCTCCACTTT
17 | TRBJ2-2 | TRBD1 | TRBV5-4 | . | CASSLRQGARSAGELFF | TGTGCCAGCAGCTTGCGGCAGGGGGCGAGATCCGCCGGGGAGCTGTTTTTT
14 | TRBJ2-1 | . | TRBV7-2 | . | CASSLVLAYNEQFF | TGTGCCAGCAGCTTAGTTCTAGCTTACAATGAGCAGTTCTTC
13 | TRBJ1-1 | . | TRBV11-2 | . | CASSAHRDTEAFF | TGTGCCAGCAGCGCCCACAGGGACACTGAAGCTTTCTTT
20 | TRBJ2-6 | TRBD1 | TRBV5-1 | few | CASSLEPRGPLGSGANVLTF | TGCGCCAGCAGCTTGGAGCCCAGGGGGCCCCTAGGCTCTGGGGCCAACGTCCTGACTTTC
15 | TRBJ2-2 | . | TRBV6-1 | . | CASSHGHENTGELFF | TGTGCCAGCAGCCACGGACATGAGAACACCGGGGAGCTGTTTTTT
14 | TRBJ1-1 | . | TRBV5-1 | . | CASSLTVVSPEAFF | TGCGCCAGCAGCTTGACAGTTGTTTCCCCTGAAGCTTTCTTT
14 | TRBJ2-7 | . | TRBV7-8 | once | CASSLGQASYEQYF | TGTGCCAGCAGCTTAGGTCAGGCCTCCTACGAGCAGTACTTC
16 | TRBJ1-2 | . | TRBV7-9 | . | CASSLLGQGGNYGYTF | TGTGCCAGCAGCTTATTAGGTCAGGGTGGGAACTATGGCTACACCTTC
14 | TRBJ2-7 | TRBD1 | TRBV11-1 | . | CASSPGQGTYEQYF | TGTGCCAGCAGCCCGGGACAGGGAACCTACGAGCAGTACTTC
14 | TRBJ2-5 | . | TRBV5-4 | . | CASSLASVKETQYF | TGTGCCAGCAGCTTGGCGTCAGTGAAAGAGACCCAGTACTTC
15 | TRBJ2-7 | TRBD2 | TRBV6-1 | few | CASSEASGGPYEQYF | TGTGCCAGCAGTGAAGCTAGCGGGGGTCCATACGAGCAGTACTTC
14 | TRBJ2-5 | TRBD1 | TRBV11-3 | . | CASSLSRGQETQYF | TGTGCCAGCAGCTTATCCAGGGGGCAAGAGACCCAGTACTTC
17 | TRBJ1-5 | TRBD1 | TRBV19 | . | CASSIAKGQGARQPQHF | TGTGCCAGTAGTATAGCAAAAGGGCAGGGGGCGCGACAGCCCCAGCATTTT
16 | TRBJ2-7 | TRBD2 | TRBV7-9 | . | CASSPPPGTSEGKQYF | TGTGCCAGCAGCCCTCCCCCCGGGACTAGCGAGGGCAAGCAGTACTTC
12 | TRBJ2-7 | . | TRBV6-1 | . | CASSGGHHEQYF | TGTGCCAGCAGTGGAGGACACCACGAGCAGTACTTC
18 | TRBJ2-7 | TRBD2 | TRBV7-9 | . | CASSSVLAGNRVLGEQYF | TGTGCCAGCAGCTCAGTATTAGCGGGGAATAGAGTCCTCGGCGAGCAGTACTTC
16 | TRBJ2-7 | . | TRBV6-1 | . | CASSENVRRSADEQYF | TGTGCCAGCAGTGAAAATGTCAGGCGATCGGCTGACGAGCAGTACTTC
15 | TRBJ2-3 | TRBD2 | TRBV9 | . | CASGAGGGATDTQYF | TGTGCCAGTGGGGCTGGCGGGGGGGCCACAGATACGCAGTATTTT
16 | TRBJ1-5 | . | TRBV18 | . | CASSPLGGSVNQPQHF | TGTGCCAGCTCACCACTGGGAGGTAGTGTCAATCAGCCCCAGCATTTT
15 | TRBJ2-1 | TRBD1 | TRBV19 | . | CASSVTGGGVNEQFF | TGTGCCAGTAGTGTTACAGGGGGCGGTGTCAATGAGCAGTTCTTC
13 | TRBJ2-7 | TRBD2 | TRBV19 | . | CASSMRTSFEQYF | TGTGCCAGTAGTATGAGGACTAGCTTCGAGCAGTACTTC
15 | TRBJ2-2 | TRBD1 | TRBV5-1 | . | CASSWTGNKAGELFF | TGCGCCAGCAGCTGGACAGGGAACAAGGCCGGGGAGCTGTTTTTT
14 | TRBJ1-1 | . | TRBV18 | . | CASSPQGMNTEAFF | TGTGCCAGCTCACCACAGGGGATGAACACTGAAGCTTTCTTT
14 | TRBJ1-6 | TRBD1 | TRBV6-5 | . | CASSSDRGNSPLHF | TGTGCCAGCAGCTCCGACAGGGGGAATTCACCCCTCCACTTT
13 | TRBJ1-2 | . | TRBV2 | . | CASSRGGIYGYTF | TGTGCCAGCAGCAGGGGTGGCATCTATGGCTACACCTTC
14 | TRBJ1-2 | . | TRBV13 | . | CASSFSLQDYGYTF | TGTGCCAGCAGCTTTTCTTTGCAGGACTATGGCTACACCTTC
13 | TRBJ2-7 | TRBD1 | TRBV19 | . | CASPGQGWYEQYF | TGTGCCAGTCCCGGACAGGGTTGGTACGAGCAGTACTTC
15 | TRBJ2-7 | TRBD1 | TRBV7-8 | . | CASSPPGQGAYEQYF | TGTGCCAGCAGCCCCCCCGGGCAGGGGGCTTACGAGCAGTACTTC
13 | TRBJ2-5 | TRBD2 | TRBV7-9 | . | CASSRGVEETQYF | TGTGCCAGCAGCCGGGGGGTTGAAGAGACCCAGTACTTC
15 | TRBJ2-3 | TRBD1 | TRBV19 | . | CASSIRDSATDTQYF | TGTGCCAGTAGTATAAGGGACAGCGCCACAGATACGCAGTATTTT
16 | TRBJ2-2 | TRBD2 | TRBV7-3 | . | CASRRAGGPDTGELFF | TGTGCCAGCAGACGAGCGGGAGGGCCGGACACCGGGGAGCTGTTTTTT
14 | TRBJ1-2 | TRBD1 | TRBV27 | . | CASSYQRGQGGYTF | TGTGCCAGCAGTTACCAGAGGGGACAGGGAGGCTACACCTTC